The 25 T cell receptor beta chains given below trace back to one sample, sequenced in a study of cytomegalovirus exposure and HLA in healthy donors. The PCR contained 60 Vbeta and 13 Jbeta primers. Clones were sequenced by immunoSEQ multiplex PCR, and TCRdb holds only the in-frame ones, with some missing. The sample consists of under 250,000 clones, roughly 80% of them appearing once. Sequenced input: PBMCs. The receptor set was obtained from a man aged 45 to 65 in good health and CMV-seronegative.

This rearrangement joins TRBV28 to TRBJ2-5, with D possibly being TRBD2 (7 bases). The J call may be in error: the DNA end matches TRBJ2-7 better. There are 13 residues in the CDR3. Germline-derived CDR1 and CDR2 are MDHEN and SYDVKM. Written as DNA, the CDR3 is TGTGCCAGCAGTTTGGGGGGGCGGTACGAGCAGTACTTC. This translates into CASSLGGRYEQYF.

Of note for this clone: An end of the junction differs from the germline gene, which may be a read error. CDR3 bases: TGCGCCAGCACGGGAAGCACCCGGCTCTTC. Translation: CASTGSTRLF. V gene TRBV10-1 combines with J gene TRBJ2-1; tentatively, D is TRBD2 (5 bases). The length of the CDR3 is 10 residues. Germline V gene data show CDR1 as WNHNN and CDR2 as SYGVQD (reference sequence).

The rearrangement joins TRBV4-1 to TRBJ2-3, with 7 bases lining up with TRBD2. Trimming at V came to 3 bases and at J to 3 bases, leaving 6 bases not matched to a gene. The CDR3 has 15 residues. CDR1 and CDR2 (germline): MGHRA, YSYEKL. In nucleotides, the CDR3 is TGCGCCAGCAGCCAGGAGGGGCGGGGGACAGATACGCAGTATTTT. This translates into CASSQEGRGTDTQYF.

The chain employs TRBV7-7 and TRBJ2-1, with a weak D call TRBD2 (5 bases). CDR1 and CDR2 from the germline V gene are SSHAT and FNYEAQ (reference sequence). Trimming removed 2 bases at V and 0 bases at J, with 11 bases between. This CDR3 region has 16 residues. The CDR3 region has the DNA TGTGCCAGCAGCTTAAGTGTTGGGAGCTCCTACAATGAGCAGTTCTTC. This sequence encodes CASSLSVGSSYNEQFF.

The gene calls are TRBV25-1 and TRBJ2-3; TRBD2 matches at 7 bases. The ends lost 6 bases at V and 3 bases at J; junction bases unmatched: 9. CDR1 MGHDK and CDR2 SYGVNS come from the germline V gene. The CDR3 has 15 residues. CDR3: CASRSYREATDTQYF. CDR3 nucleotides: TGTGCCAGCAGGTCGTATCGGGAGGCTACAGATACGCAGTATTTT.

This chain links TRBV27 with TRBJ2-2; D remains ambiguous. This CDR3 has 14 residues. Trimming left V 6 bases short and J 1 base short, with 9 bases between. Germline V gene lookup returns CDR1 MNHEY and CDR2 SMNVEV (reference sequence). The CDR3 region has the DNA TGTGCCAGCAGACTGTCGTGGAACACCGGGGAGCTGTTTTTT. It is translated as CASRLSWNTGELFF.

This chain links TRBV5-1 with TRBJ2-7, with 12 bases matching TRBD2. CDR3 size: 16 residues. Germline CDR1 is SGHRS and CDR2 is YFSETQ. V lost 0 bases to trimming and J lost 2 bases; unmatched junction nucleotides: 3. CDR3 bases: TGCGCCAGCAGCTTGGCCTGGACTAGCGGGACCTACGAGCAGTACTTC. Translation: CASSLAWTSGTYEQYF. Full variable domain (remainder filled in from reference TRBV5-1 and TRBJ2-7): KAGVTQTPRYLIKTRGQQVTLSCSPISGHRSVSWYQQTPGQGLQFLFEYFSETQRNKGNFPGRFSGRQFSNSRSEMNVSTLELGDSALYLCASSLAWTSGTYEQYFGPGTRLTVT.

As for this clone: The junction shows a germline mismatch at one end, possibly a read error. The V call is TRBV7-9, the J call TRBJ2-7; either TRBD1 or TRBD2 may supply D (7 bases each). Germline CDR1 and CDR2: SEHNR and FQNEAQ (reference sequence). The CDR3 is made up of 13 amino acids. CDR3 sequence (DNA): TGTTCCAGCAGGGGGGGGAGCTCCTACGAGCAGTACTTC. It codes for CSSRGGSSYEQYF. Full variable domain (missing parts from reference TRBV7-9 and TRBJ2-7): DTGVSQNPRHKITKRGQNVTFRCDPISEHNRLYWYRQTLGQGPEFLTYFQNEAQLEKSRLLSDRFSAERPKGSFSTLEIQRTEQGDSAMYLCSSRGGSSYEQYFGPGTRLTVT.

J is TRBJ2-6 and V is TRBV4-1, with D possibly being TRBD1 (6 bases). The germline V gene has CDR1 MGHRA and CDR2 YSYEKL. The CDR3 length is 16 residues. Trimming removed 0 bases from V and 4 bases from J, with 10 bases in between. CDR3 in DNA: TGCGCCAGCAGCCAAGAAAAGGGGGACGGGGCCAACGTCCTGACTTTC. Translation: CASSQEKGDGANVLTF.

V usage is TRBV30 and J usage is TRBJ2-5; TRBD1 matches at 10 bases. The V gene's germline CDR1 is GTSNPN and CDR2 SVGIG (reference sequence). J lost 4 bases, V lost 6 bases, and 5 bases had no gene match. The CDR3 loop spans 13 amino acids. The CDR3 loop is CACVRDRGETQYF. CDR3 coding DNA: TGTGCCTGCGTCCGGGACAGGGGAGAGACCCAGTACTTC.

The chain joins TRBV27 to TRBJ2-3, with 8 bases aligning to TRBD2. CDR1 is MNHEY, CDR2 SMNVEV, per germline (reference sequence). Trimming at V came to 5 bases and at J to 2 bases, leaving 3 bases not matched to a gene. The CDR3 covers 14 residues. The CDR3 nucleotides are TGTGCCAGCAGTCCTGGACTAGCCACAGATACGCAGTATTTT. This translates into CASSPGLATDTQYF.

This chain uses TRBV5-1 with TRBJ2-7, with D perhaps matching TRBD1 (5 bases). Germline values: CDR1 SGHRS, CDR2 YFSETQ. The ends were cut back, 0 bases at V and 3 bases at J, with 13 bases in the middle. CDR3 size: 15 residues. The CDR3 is CASSLVGTGFYEQYF. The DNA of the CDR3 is TGCGCCAGCAGCTTGGTGGGAACAGGTTTCTACGAGCAGTACTTC.

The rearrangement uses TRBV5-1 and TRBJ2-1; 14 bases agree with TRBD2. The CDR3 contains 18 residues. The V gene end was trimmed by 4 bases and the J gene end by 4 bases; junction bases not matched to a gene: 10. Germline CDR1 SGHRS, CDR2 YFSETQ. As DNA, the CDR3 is TGCGCCAGCAGCGTCGGGACTAGCGGGAGTTCATGGTACAATGAGCAGTTCTTC. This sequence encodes CASSVGTSGSSWYNEQFF.

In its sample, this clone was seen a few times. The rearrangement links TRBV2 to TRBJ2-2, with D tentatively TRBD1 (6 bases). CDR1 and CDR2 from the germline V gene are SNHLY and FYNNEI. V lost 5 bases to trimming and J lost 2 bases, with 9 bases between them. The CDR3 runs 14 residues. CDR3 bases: TGTGCCAGCAGTCGGACAGCCAACACCGGGGAGCTGTTTTTT. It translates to CASSRTANTGELFF.

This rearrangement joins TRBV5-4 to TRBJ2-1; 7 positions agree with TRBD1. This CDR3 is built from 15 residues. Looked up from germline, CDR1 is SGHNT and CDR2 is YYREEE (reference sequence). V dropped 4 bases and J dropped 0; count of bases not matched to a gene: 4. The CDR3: CASSRGQSSYNEQFF. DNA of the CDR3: TGTGCCAGCAGCCGGGGACAGAGCTCCTACAATGAGCAGTTCTTC.

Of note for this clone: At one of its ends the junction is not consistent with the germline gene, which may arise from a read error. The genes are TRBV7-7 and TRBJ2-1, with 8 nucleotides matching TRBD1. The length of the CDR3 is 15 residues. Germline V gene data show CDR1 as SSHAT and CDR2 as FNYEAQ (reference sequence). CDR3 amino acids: CASSLGTGTYNEQFF. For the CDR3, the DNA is TGTGCTAGCAGCTTAGGGACAGGAACGTACAATGAGCAGTTCTTC. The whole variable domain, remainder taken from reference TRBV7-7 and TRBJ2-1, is GAGVSQSPRYKVTKRGQDVTLRCDPISSHATLYWYQQALGQGPEFLTYFNYEAQPDKSGLPSDRFSAERPEGSISTLTIQRTEQRDSAMYRCASSLGTGTYNEQFFGPGTRLTVL.

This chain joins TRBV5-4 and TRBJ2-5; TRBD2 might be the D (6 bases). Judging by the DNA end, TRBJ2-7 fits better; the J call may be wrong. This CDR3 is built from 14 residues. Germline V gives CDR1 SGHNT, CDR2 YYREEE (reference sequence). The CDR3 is CASSRRTGDNEQYF. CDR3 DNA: TGTGCCAGCAGCCGACGTACGGGGGATAACGAGCAGTACTTC.

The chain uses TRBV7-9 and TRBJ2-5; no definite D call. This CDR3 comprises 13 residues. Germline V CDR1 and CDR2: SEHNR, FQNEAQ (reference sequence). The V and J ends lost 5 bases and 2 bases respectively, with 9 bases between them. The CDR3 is CASSPDMQETQYF. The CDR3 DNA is TGTGCCAGCAGCCCCGACATGCAAGAGACCCAGTACTTC. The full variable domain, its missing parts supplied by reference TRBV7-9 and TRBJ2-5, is DTGVSQNPRHKITKRGQNVTFRCDPISEHNRLYWYRQTLGQGPEFLTYFQNEAQLEKSRLLSDRFSAERPKGSFSTLEIQRTEQGDSAMYLCASSPDMQETQYFGPGTRLLVL.

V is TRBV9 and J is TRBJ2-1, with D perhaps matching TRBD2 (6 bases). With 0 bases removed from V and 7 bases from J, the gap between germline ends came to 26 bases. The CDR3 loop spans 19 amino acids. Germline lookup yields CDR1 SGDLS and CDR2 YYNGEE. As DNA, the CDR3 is TGTGCCAGCAGCGTAGAGGGTCGGAGACTAGGCCTAAGTGTGAATGAGCAGTTCTTC. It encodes CASSVEGRRLGLSVNEQFF.

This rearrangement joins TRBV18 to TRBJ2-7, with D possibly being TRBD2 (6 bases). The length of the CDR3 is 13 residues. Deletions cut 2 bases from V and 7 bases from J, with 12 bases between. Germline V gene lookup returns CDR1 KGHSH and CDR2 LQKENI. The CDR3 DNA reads TGTGCCAGCTCACCAGGTCTGGGGGGAGAGCAGTACTTC. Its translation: CASSPGLGGEQYF.

The CDR3 loop is CASSWTGVGPNTGELFF. As DNA, the CDR3 is TGTGCCAGCAGCTGGACAGGGGTAGGACCGAACACCGGGGAGCTGTTTTTT. The chain employs TRBV7-3 and TRBJ2-2, with TRBD1 identical over 9 bases. The CDR3 sequence is 17 residues long. Germline CDR1 and CDR2: SGHTA and FQGTGA. Losses at the gene ends were 4 bases for V and 0 bases for J; bases not matched to a gene: 6.

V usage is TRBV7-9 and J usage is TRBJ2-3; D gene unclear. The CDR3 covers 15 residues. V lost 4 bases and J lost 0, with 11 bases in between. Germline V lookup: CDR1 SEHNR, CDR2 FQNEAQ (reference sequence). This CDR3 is CASSSPTTSTDTQYF. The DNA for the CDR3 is TGTGCCAGCAGCTCCCCGACAACCAGCACAGATACGCAGTATTTT.

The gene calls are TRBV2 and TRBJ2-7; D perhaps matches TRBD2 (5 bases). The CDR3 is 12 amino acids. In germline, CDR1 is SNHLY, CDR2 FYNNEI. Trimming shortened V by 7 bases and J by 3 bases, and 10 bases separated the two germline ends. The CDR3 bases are TGTGCCAGCAAGGTCGAGGGCTACGAGCAGTACTTC. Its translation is CASKVEGYEQYF.

The CDR3 DNA sequence: TGTGCTAGTGGTTTAAGCGAAGAGACCCAGTACTTC. Translation: CASGLSEETQYF. The rearrangement uses TRBV12-5 and TRBJ2-5; D not resolved. The CDR3 extends over 12 amino acids. V shed 3 bases and J shed 3 bases, with 5 bases lying between them. Germline V CDR1 and CDR2: LGHNT, FRNRAP.

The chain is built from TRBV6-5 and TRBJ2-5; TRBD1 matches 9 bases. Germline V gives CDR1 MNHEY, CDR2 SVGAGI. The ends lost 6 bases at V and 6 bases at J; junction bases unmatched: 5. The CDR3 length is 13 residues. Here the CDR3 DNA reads TGTGCCAGCAGACGGGACAGGGACAAGACCCAGTACTTC. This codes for CASRRDRDKTQYF.